The 13 T cell receptor beta chains below all came from one sample that was sequenced in a study of STAT5B mutations in CD4+ large granular lymphocyte leukemia. The assay was immunoSEQ multiplex PCR, and TCRdb's table has in-frame clones only and misses some. This table has some 40,000 clones, roughly 80% appearing once. The sequenced sample was CD4+ T cells from blood buffy coats. The receptors stem from a human donor in good health.

This clone was counted between two and nine times. The J gene is TRBJ2-1, the V gene TRBV27, with D unresolved. Germline V gives CDR1 MNHEY, CDR2 SMNVEV (reference sequence). The CDR3 contains 12 residues. V was clipped by 6 bases and J by 6 bases, with 9 bases between them. CDR3 amino acids: CASSPFGNEQFF. CDR3 nucleotides: TGTGCCAGCAGCCCATTCGGCAATGAGCAGTTCTTC.

This rearrangement joins TRBV30 to TRBJ2-7; 9 bases match TRBD2. Looked up from germline, CDR1 is GTSNPN and CDR2 is SVGIG (reference sequence). The CDR3 covers 16 residues. Trimming took 0 bases from V and 5 from J; bases not matched to a gene: 11. DNA for the CDR3: TGTGCCTGGAGTGTATTGAGTGCGGGAGGGCCCGACGAGCAGTACTTC. It translates to CAWSVLSAGGPDEQYF.

This chain links TRBV19 with TRBJ1-4, with D possibly TRBD1 on 6 matching bases. V lost 5 bases and J lost 3, with 10 bases in between. This CDR3 has 14 amino acids. From germline, CDR1 is LNHDA and CDR2 SQIVND (reference sequence). CDR3 amino acids: CASSPRTANEKLFF. For the CDR3, the DNA is TGTGCCAGTAGTCCCCGGACAGCTAATGAAAAACTGTTTTTT. Combining the CDR3 with reference TRBV19 and TRBJ1-4 gives the whole variable domain DGGITQSPKYLFRKEGQNVTLSCEQNLNHDAMYWYRQDPGQGLRLIYYSQIVNDFQKGDIAEGYSVSREKKESFPLTVTSAQKNPTAFYLCASSPRTANEKLFFGSGTQLSVL.

The gene calls are TRBV6-5 and TRBJ1-2; D uncertain. Germline CDR1 MNHEY, CDR2 SVGAGI. There are 12 residues in the CDR3. V lost 2 bases, J lost 8 bases, and 9 bases lay in between. The CDR3 sequence is CASSYDGIGYTF. CDR3 nucleotide sequence: TGTGCCAGCAGTTACGATGGTATCGGCTACACCTTC.

The gene calls are TRBV6-6 and TRBJ2-5; the match to TRBD2 covers 8 bases. This CDR3 spans 16 amino acids. Losses at the gene ends were 6 bases for V and 0 bases for J; bases not matched to a gene: 9. Germline V gives CDR1 MNHNY, CDR2 SVGAGI (reference sequence). The CDR3 loop is CASRQRTSGYQETQYF. The CDR3 DNA reads as TGTGCCAGCAGACAACGAACTAGCGGATACCAAGAGACCCAGTACTTC.

This chain connects TRBV5-6 to TRBJ1-4, with 8 bases that match TRBD1. Germline CDR1 is SGHDT and CDR2 is YYEEEE. With 7 bases clipped from V and 0 bases from J, the junction kept 8 bases outside the gene matches. The CDR3 loop spans 16 amino acids. This CDR3 reads CASLDRGLATNEKLFF. In DNA form, the CDR3 reads TGTGCCAGCCTCGACAGGGGCCTTGCAACTAATGAAAAACTGTTTTTT.

The chain links TRBV9 to TRBJ2-6; D may be TRBD1 (6 bases). Germline V gene data show CDR1 as SGDLS and CDR2 as YYNGEE. Trimming took 0 bases from V and 4 from J, leaving 8 bases between them. CDR3 size: 15 residues. The CDR3 region has the DNA TGTGCCAGCAGCGTAGAGGGGGTGGGGGCCAACGTCCTGACTTTC. Protein product: CASSVEGVGANVLTF.

This chain links TRBV19 with TRBJ1-4; 8 positions agree with TRBD1. The CDR3 extends over 13 amino acids. Losses at the gene ends were 5 bases for V and 8 bases for J; bases not matched to a gene: 4. Germline V gene lookup returns CDR1 LNHDA and CDR2 SQIVND (reference sequence). As DNA, the CDR3 is TGTGCCAGTAGTCCAAGGACAGGGGAAAAACTGTTTTTT. Translation: CASSPRTGEKLFF.

The chain is built from TRBV7-9 and TRBJ1-3, with D uncertain. CDR1 and CDR2 from the germline V gene are SEHNR and FQNEAQ (reference sequence). Trimming took 5 bases from V and 0 from J, leaving 11 bases between them. This CDR3 has 15 residues. Written as DNA, the CDR3 is TGTGCCAGCAGCCATTCCCCGGGCTCTGGAAACACCATATATTTT. Protein: CASSHSPGSGNTIYF.

The chain employs TRBV27 and TRBJ1-1; 11 nucleotides agree with TRBD1. This CDR3 has 14 amino acids. With 5 bases clipped from V and 4 bases from J, the junction kept 3 bases outside the gene matches. CDR1 and CDR2 from the germline V gene are MNHEY and SMNVEV (reference sequence). CDR3 in amino acids: CASSIGTGGTEAFF. The CDR3 DNA reads as TGTGCCAGCAGTATAGGGACAGGGGGCACTGAAGCTTTCTTT.

The chain links TRBV30 to TRBJ1-1; 10 nucleotides agree with TRBD1. The CDR3 is made up of 14 amino acids. The V segment lost 2 bases and the J segment 5 bases; nucleotides outside the gene matches: 5. CDR1 GTSNPN and CDR2 SVGIG come from the germline V gene (reference sequence). The CDR3 nucleotides read TGTGCCTGGAGTCGACAGGGGGCTGGTACTGAAGCTTTCTTT. It translates to CAWSRQGAGTEAFF.

The rearrangement links TRBV19 to TRBJ1-4, with 7 bases fitting TRBD1. This CDR3 region has 17 residues. The V and J ends lost 5 bases and 3 bases, in that order; junction bases with no gene match: 12. CDR1 LNHDA and CDR2 SQIVND come from the germline V gene (reference sequence). DNA of the CDR3: TGTGCCAGTAGTCCTAGACAGGGAGTGGCAGCTAATGAAAAACTGTTTTTT. This codes for CASSPRQGVAANEKLFF.

The chain couples TRBV5-1 to TRBJ2-2; D may be TRBD1 (5 bases). V dropped 1 base and J dropped 0 bases, with 10 bases sitting between them. Germline values: CDR1 SGHRS, CDR2 YFSETQ. The CDR3 has 16 residues. For the CDR3, the DNA is TGCGCCAGCAGCTTGACAGCAGGGACGAACACCGGGGAGCTGTTTTTT. It translates to CASSLTAGTNTGELFF.